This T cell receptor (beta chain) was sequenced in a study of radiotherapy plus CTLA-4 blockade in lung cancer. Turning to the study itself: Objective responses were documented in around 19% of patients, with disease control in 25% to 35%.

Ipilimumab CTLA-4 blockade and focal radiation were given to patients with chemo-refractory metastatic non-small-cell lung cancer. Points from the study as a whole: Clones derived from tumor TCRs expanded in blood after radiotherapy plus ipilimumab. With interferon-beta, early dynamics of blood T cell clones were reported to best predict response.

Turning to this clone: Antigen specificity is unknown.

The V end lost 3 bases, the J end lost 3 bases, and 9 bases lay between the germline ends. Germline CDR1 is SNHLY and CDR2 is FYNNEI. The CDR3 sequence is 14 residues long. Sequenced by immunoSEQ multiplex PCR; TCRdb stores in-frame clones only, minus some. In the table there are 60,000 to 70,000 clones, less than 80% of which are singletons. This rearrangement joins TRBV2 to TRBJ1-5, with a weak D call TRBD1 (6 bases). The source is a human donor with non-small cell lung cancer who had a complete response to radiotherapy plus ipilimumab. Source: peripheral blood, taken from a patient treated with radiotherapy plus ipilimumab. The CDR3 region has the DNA TGTGCCAGCAGTGACAGGGGTCCCAATCAGCCCCAGCATTTT. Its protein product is CASSDRGPNQPQHF.